This T cell receptor (beta chain) was recovered during a study of cytomegalovirus exposure and HLA in healthy donors. Primers: 60 Vbeta forward and 13 Jbeta reverse. Assay used: immunoSEQ multiplex PCR; TCRdb lists only in-frame clones, some missing. The sample's table shows around 55,000 clones. Worth noting for this clone: Its antigen is not known.

Trimming removed 6 bases at V and 7 bases at J, with 15 bases between. This CDR3 is built from 13 residues. The germline CDR1 and CDR2 sequences are MNHEY and SVGAGI. Study outcomes and limitations: The CMV antigen specificity of a few CMV-associated chains was confirmed through in vitro analysis.

The origin of this receptor is a man aged 45-65 years in good health and CMV-seropositive. The rearrangement uses TRBV6-5 and TRBJ2-5; tentative D call: TRBD2 (6 bases). Input material: PBMCs. CDR3 region: CASSLDGGWTQYF. CDR3 in DNA: TGTGCCAGCAGCCTAGACGGGGGATGGACCCAGTACTTC.